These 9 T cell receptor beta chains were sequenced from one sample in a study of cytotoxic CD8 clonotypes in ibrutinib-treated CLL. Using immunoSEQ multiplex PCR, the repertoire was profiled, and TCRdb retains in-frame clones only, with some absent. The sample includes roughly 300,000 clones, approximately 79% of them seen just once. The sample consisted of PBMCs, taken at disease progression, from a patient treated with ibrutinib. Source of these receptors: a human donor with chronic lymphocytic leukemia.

In DNA, the CDR3 is TGTGCCAGCAGCGCTCGGGGTCTAGCCAAAAACATTCAGTACTTC. Its translation is CASSARGLAKNIQYF. The chain carries TRBV9 and TRBJ2-4, with TRBD2 as a possible D gene (5 bases). Germline loops: CDR1 SGDLS, CDR2 YYNGEE. This CDR3 contains 15 residues. The V end was cut by 3 bases, the J end by 0 bases, with 10 bases between.

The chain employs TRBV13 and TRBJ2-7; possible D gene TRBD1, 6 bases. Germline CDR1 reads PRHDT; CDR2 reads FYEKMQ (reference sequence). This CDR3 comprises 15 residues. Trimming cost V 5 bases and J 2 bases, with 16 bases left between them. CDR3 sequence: CASSPTGKVTYEQYF. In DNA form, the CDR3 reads TGTGCCAGCAGCCCTACAGGGAAGGTAACCTACGAGCAGTACTTC.

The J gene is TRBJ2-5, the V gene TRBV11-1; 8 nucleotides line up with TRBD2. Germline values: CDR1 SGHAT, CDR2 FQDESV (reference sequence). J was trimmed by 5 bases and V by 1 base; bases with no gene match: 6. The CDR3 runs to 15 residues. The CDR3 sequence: CASSLEVASGETQYF. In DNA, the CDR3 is TGTGCCAGCAGCTTAGAAGTTGCTAGCGGGGAGACCCAGTACTTC.

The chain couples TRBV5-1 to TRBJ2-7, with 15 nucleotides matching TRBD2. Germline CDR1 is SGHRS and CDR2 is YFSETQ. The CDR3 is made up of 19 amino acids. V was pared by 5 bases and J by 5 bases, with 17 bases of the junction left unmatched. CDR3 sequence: CASSRTHPGLAGGSNEQYF. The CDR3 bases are TGCGCCAGCAGTCGAACCCACCCGGGACTAGCGGGGGGTAGTAACGAGCAGTACTTC.

The CDR3 sequence is CASSQEEAANQPQHF. CDR3 DNA: TGCGCCAGCAGCCAAGAGGAAGCGGCCAATCAGCCCCAGCATTTT. The V call is TRBV4-1, the J call TRBJ1-5; no firm D call. The CDR3 consists of 15 residues. Per germline, CDR1 MGHRA and CDR2 YSYEKL. V lost 0 bases to trimming and J lost 3 bases, with 9 bases between them.

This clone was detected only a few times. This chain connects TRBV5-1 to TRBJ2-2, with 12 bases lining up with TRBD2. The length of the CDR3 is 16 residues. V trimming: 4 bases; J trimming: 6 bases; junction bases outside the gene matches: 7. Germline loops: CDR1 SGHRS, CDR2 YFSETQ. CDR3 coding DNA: TGCGCCAGCAGCAGCCGGACTAGCGGGGTTTCCGGGGAGCTGTTTTTT. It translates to CASSSRTSGVSGELFF. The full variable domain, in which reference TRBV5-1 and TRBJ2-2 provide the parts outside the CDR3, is KAGVTQTPRYLIKTRGQQVTLSCSPISGHRSVSWYQQTPGQGLQFLFEYFSETQRNKGNFPGRFSGRQFSNSRSEMNVSTLELGDSALYLCASSSRTSGVSGELFFGEGSRLTVL.

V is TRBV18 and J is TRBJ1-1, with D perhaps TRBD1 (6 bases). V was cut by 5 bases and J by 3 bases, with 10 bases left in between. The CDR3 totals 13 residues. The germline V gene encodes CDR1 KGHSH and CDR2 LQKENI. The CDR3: CASSGGAYTEAFF. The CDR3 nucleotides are TGTGCCAGCTCAGGGGGCGCGTACACTGAAGCTTTCTTT.

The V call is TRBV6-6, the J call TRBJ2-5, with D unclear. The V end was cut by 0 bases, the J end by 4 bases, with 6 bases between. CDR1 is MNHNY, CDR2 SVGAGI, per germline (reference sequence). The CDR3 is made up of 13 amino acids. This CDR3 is CASSYSVRETQYF. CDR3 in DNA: TGTGCCAGCAGTTACTCGGTACGAGAGACCCAGTACTTC.

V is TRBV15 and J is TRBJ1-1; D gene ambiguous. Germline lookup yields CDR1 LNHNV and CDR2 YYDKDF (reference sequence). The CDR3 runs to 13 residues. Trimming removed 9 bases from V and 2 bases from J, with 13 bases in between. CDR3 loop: CATIDSPNTEAFF. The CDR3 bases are TGTGCCACTATAGATAGCCCCAACACTGAAGCTTTCTTT.